These T cell receptor beta chains were read from a single sample in a study of cytomegalovirus exposure and HLA in healthy donors. Clones were read by immunoSEQ multiplex PCR, and TCRdb kept only the in-frame ones, dropping some. The sample carries about 83,000 clones, 70% to 80% recorded once. The sequencing input was PBMCs. These receptors all stem from a man between 60 and 70 years old in good health and CMV-seronegative. Each CDR3 is given with its conserved first and last residue. The order of the fields is V gene, D gene, clone size, J gene, CDR3 DNA, CDR3 protein. D genes are given only for firm matches. The size field is filled for only some rows; it gives once, few, many or a size class.

v_call: TRBV29-1; d_call: TRBD2; clone_size: .; j_call: TRBJ2-1; cdr3_nt: TGCAGCGTGGAGGGACTAGCGGGAAAGAATGAGCAGTTCTTC; cdr3_aa: CSVEGLAGKNEQFF
v_call: TRBV9; d_call: TRBD2; clone_size: .; j_call: TRBJ2-5; cdr3_nt: TGTGCCAGCAGCGTCGGGACTAGCGGGGGGGCACCCCAAGAGACCCAGTACTTC; cdr3_aa: CASSVGTSGGAPQETQYF
v_call: TRBV4-1; d_call: TRBD1; clone_size: few; j_call: TRBJ2-4; cdr3_nt: TGCGCCAGCAGCTTGGGACAGGGGGCGCAGAACATTCAGTACTTC; cdr3_aa: CASSLGQGAQNIQYF
v_call: TRBV13; d_call: TRBD2; clone_size: .; j_call: TRBJ2-1; cdr3_nt: TGTGCCAGCAGCCTGGTAGGGACTAGTGTCAACAATGAGCAGTTCTTC; cdr3_aa: CASSLVGTSVNNEQFF
v_call: TRBV27; d_call: .; clone_size: .; j_call: TRBJ1-1; cdr3_nt: TGTGCCAGCAGTTTGCGGGGGCTATCTGAAGCTTTCTTT; cdr3_aa: CASSLRGLSEAFF
v_call: TRBV7-2; d_call: .; clone_size: .; j_call: TRBJ1-1; cdr3_nt: TGTGCCAGCAGCCCCCGGGGGGGGGAGACGAACACTGAAGCTTTCTTT; cdr3_aa: CASSPRGGETNTEAFF
v_call: TRBV2; d_call: .; clone_size: .; j_call: TRBJ1-6; cdr3_nt: TGTGCCGGTAGAGGGGGATTCTATAATTCACCCCTCCACTTT; cdr3_aa: CAGRGGFYNSPLHF
v_call: TRBV19; d_call: .; clone_size: .; j_call: TRBJ1-4; cdr3_nt: TGTGCCAGTAGTACAACAGGGTCTGTTGAAAAACTGTTTTTT; cdr3_aa: CASSTTGSVEKLFF
v_call: TRBV28; d_call: .; clone_size: .; j_call: TRBJ1-2; cdr3_nt: TGTGCCAGCTCAACCACATACTATGGCTACACCTTC; cdr3_aa: CASSTTYYGYTF
v_call: TRBV5-1; d_call: .; clone_size: .; j_call: TRBJ2-7; cdr3_nt: TGCGCCAGCAGCGTTAATAGCGACGAGCAGTACTTC; cdr3_aa: CASSVNSDEQYF
v_call: TRBV5-1; d_call: TRBD1; clone_size: .; j_call: TRBJ2-3; cdr3_nt: TGCGCCAGCAGCTTGGTGGGGTCGATTGGGACAGGGGTAGATACGCAGTATTTT; cdr3_aa: CASSLVGSIGTGVDTQYF
v_call: TRBV29-1; d_call: .; clone_size: .; j_call: TRBJ2-1; cdr3_nt: TGCAGCGTCACTAAAGTGGTGGGTGAGCAGTTCTTC; cdr3_aa: CSVTKVVGEQFF
v_call: TRBV5-1; d_call: .; clone_size: .; j_call: TRBJ1-2; cdr3_nt: TGCGCCAGCAGCGAGCAGGGGATATATGGCTACACCTTC; cdr3_aa: CASSEQGIYGYTF
v_call: TRBV5-4; d_call: .; clone_size: .; j_call: TRBJ2-2; cdr3_nt: TGTGCCAGCAGCGACACTAGAGTGAACACCGGGGAGCTGTTTTTT; cdr3_aa: CASSDTRVNTGELFF
v_call: TRBV18; d_call: TRBD1; clone_size: few; j_call: TRBJ2-7; cdr3_nt: TGTGCCAGCTCACCAGGACAGGGTGTTAGCGAGCAGTACTTC; cdr3_aa: CASSPGQGVSEQYF
v_call: TRBV6-1; d_call: .; clone_size: .; j_call: TRBJ2-7; cdr3_nt: TGTGCCAGCAGTGAGGATTCGGGACACCTGGGTCCCAGAGGCTACGAGCAGTACTTC; cdr3_aa: CASSEDSGHLGPRGYEQYF
v_call: TRBV19; d_call: .; clone_size: few; j_call: TRBJ1-2; cdr3_nt: TGTGCCAGTAGTCTAACACAGGGAGGCTACACCTTC; cdr3_aa: CASSLTQGGYTF
v_call: TRBV7-8; d_call: .; clone_size: .; j_call: TRBJ2-1; cdr3_nt: TGTGCCAGCAGCTTAGCGACCGGACAGATCTACAATGAGCAGTTCTTC; cdr3_aa: CASSLATGQIYNEQFF
v_call: TRBV6-5; d_call: .; clone_size: .; j_call: TRBJ1-3; cdr3_nt: TGTGCCAGCACTAAGTCTCTGGCTGGAAACACCATATATTTT; cdr3_aa: CASTKSLAGNTIYF
v_call: TRBV27; d_call: .; clone_size: .; j_call: TRBJ1-5; cdr3_nt: TGTGCCAGCGGGGACATCGGGGATCAGCCCCAGCATTTT; cdr3_aa: CASGDIGDQPQHF
v_call: TRBV10-1; d_call: TRBD1; clone_size: .; j_call: TRBJ2-2; cdr3_nt: TGCGCCAGCTCTTGGACAGGGGGCGGCACCGGGGAGCTGTTTTTT; cdr3_aa: CASSWTGGGTGELFF
v_call: TRBV6-1; d_call: .; clone_size: .; j_call: TRBJ1-1; cdr3_nt: TGTGCCAGCAGTGAAGGGGGACATAACACTGAAGCTTTCTTT; cdr3_aa: CASSEGGHNTEAFF
v_call: TRBV7-2; d_call: .; clone_size: .; j_call: TRBJ2-5; cdr3_nt: TGTGCCAGCAGCCAAAACGGGGTCGGGGAGACCCAGTACTTC; cdr3_aa: CASSQNGVGETQYF
v_call: TRBV5-1; d_call: TRBD2; clone_size: few; j_call: TRBJ2-3; cdr3_nt: TGCGCCAGCAGCGACCTAGCGGGGGTAGGGACAGATACGCAGTATTTT; cdr3_aa: CASSDLAGVGTDTQYF
v_call: TRBV28; d_call: TRBD1; clone_size: .; j_call: TRBJ1-5; cdr3_nt: TGTGCCAGCACCCAGATTAGGACAGGGAGCAATCAGCCCCAGCATTTT; cdr3_aa: CASTQIRTGSNQPQHF
v_call: TRBV2; d_call: TRBD1; clone_size: .; j_call: TRBJ1-2; cdr3_nt: TGTGCCAGCCTATCAGATATGTACAGGGGCGGTGGCTACACCTTC; cdr3_aa: CASLSDMYRGGGYTF
v_call: TRBV27; d_call: TRBD2; clone_size: .; j_call: TRBJ2-7; cdr3_nt: TGTGCCAGCAGTTTATCTACCCGACTAGCGGGGGCCCGCAGCAACGAGCAGTACTTC; cdr3_aa: CASSLSTRLAGARSNEQYF
v_call: TRBV28; d_call: .; clone_size: .; j_call: TRBJ2-7; cdr3_nt: TGTGCCAGCAGTTCGGGACTGGACTCCTACGAGCAGTACTTC; cdr3_aa: CASSSGLDSYEQYF
v_call: TRBV5-4; d_call: .; clone_size: .; j_call: TRBJ1-2; cdr3_nt: TGTGCCAGCAGCCTGCCCGGAGTCGACTATGGCTACACCTTC; cdr3_aa: CASSLPGVDYGYTF
v_call: TRBV7-8; d_call: TRBD2; clone_size: .; j_call: TRBJ2-3; cdr3_nt: TGTGCCAGCAGCTTTTTGCGGGAGCGGGACGGTACGCAGTATTTT; cdr3_aa: CASSFLRERDGTQYF
v_call: TRBV15; d_call: TRBD1; clone_size: once; j_call: TRBJ1-5; cdr3_nt: TGTGCCACCAGACTTGACAGGGGAGGCGGCGGACAGCCCCAGCATTTT; cdr3_aa: CATRLDRGGGGQPQHF
v_call: TRBV4-3; d_call: TRBD1; clone_size: .; j_call: TRBJ2-2; cdr3_nt: TGCGCCAGCAGCGTACCGACAGGGCCCGGGGAGCTGTTTTTT; cdr3_aa: CASSVPTGPGELFF
v_call: TRBV4-2; d_call: TRBD2; clone_size: .; j_call: TRBJ2-3; cdr3_nt: TGTGCCAGTGGGGGGGACGGACTCACAGATACGCAGTATTTT; cdr3_aa: CASGGDGLTDTQYF
v_call: TRBV7-2; d_call: .; clone_size: few; j_call: TRBJ2-7; cdr3_nt: TGTGCCAGCAGCTATAGTCCCTCTACCCCCGAGCAGTACTTC; cdr3_aa: CASSYSPSTPEQYF
v_call: TRBV5-4; d_call: .; clone_size: .; j_call: TRBJ1-1; cdr3_nt: TGTGCCAGCAGCTTGGTAATGAACACTGAAGCTTTCTTT; cdr3_aa: CASSLVMNTEAFF
v_call: TRBV6-1; d_call: .; clone_size: few; j_call: TRBJ1-2; cdr3_nt: TGTGCCAGCAGTGAAGCGCTCGGGGGGATAACCTATGGCTACACCTTC; cdr3_aa: CASSEALGGITYGYTF
v_call: TRBV10-3; d_call: .; clone_size: .; j_call: TRBJ2-2; cdr3_nt: TGTGCCATCAGTGAAGGGGGTAGCCCCGGGGAGCTGTTTTTT; cdr3_aa: CAISEGGSPGELFF
v_call: TRBV7-8; d_call: .; clone_size: .; j_call: TRBJ1-4; cdr3_nt: TGTGCCAGCAGCTTAGGGAGGGCGACTAATGAAAAACTGTTTTTT; cdr3_aa: CASSLGRATNEKLFF
v_call: TRBV2; d_call: .; clone_size: .; j_call: TRBJ1-6; cdr3_nt: TGTGCCAGCAGTGAGCCCGGGACATTCAGTTCACCCCTCCACTTT; cdr3_aa: CASSEPGTFSSPLHF
v_call: TRBV6-5; d_call: .; clone_size: .; j_call: TRBJ1-2; cdr3_nt: TGTGCCAGCTACAGGTCCGGGGGAGACTATGGCTACACCTTC; cdr3_aa: CASYRSGGDYGYTF
v_call: TRBV5-4; d_call: .; clone_size: .; j_call: TRBJ2-7; cdr3_nt: TGTGCCAGCAGACAGGACGTGAGCTCCTACGAGCAGTACTTC; cdr3_aa: CASRQDVSSYEQYF
v_call: TRBV4-1; d_call: TRBD1; clone_size: .; j_call: TRBJ1-4; cdr3_nt: TGCGCCAGCAGCCAAGAACCAGGGACAGGTAATGAAAAACTGTTTTTT; cdr3_aa: CASSQEPGTGNEKLFF
v_call: TRBV10-3; d_call: .; clone_size: .; j_call: TRBJ2-5; cdr3_nt: TGTGCCATCAGTGAGTCGGAGGAACGAGGGGGAGAGACCCAGTACTTC; cdr3_aa: CAISESEERGGETQYF
v_call: TRBV5-1; d_call: .; clone_size: .; j_call: TRBJ2-1; cdr3_nt: TGCGCCAGCAGCTCACCTTCAGGGGATGAGCAGTTCTTC; cdr3_aa: CASSSPSGDEQFF
v_call: TRBV5-1; d_call: .; clone_size: .; j_call: TRBJ2-1; cdr3_nt: TGCGCCAGCAGCTTGGTGGGCCAGTACAATGAGCAGTTCTTC; cdr3_aa: CASSLVGQYNEQFF
v_call: TRBV15; d_call: TRBD2; clone_size: .; j_call: TRBJ2-5; cdr3_nt: TGTGCCACCAGCAGGGGACCCCTAGCGGGGAACCAAGAGACCCAGTACTTC; cdr3_aa: CATSRGPLAGNQETQYF
v_call: TRBV7-2; d_call: .; clone_size: .; j_call: TRBJ1-4; cdr3_nt: TGTGCCAGCAGCTTCACCCCAGTTTATCGTGCAACTAATGAAAAACTGTTTTTT; cdr3_aa: CASSFTPVYRATNEKLFF
v_call: TRBV9; d_call: TRBD1; clone_size: .; j_call: TRBJ2-4; cdr3_nt: TGTGCCAGCAGCGTAGACCAGGGGGCTAGAAACATTCAGTACTTC; cdr3_aa: CASSVDQGARNIQYF
v_call: TRBV7-9; d_call: TRBD1; clone_size: .; j_call: TRBJ1-4; cdr3_nt: TGTGCCAGCAGCTTAGACAGGGGGGCCGCTGATGAAAAACTGTTTTTT; cdr3_aa: CASSLDRGAADEKLFF
v_call: TRBV5-1; d_call: .; clone_size: once; j_call: TRBJ2-2; cdr3_nt: TGCGCCAGCAGCTTCAGATTAAGAAGCGGGGAGCTGTTTTTT; cdr3_aa: CASSFRLRSGELFF
v_call: TRBV30; d_call: .; clone_size: .; j_call: TRBJ1-2; cdr3_nt: TGTGCCTGGACCCAGGGTGGCTATGGCTACACCTTC; cdr3_aa: CAWTQGGYGYTF
v_call: TRBV6-1; d_call: TRBD1; clone_size: .; j_call: TRBJ1-5; cdr3_nt: TGTGCCAGCAGTGAAGCTGGGACAGGGATAAAGAATCAGCCCCAGCATTTT; cdr3_aa: CASSEAGTGIKNQPQHF
v_call: TRBV5-6; d_call: TRBD2; clone_size: .; j_call: TRBJ2-3; cdr3_nt: TGTGCCAGCAGCTGGGGACTAGCGGGGAGCACAGATACGCAGTATTTT; cdr3_aa: CASSWGLAGSTDTQYF
v_call: TRBV5-6; d_call: TRBD1; clone_size: .; j_call: TRBJ2-7; cdr3_nt: TGTGCCAGCAGCTTGGAAATTCTACAGGGGGACGAGCAGTACTTC; cdr3_aa: CASSLEILQGDEQYF
v_call: TRBV18; d_call: .; clone_size: .; j_call: TRBJ1-3; cdr3_nt: TGTGCCAGCTCACGCCAGGGCGTCTCTGGAAACACCATATATTTT; cdr3_aa: CASSRQGVSGNTIYF
v_call: TRBV6-1; d_call: .; clone_size: .; j_call: TRBJ1-2; cdr3_nt: TGTGCCAGCAGTGGGGGCGGAGATGGCTACACCTTC; cdr3_aa: CASSGGGDGYTF
v_call: TRBV7-9; d_call: .; clone_size: .; j_call: TRBJ1-1; cdr3_nt: TGTTCCAGCAGCTCGTCAGGGGTTACTGAAGCTTTCTTT; cdr3_aa: CSSSSSGVTEAFF
v_call: TRBV7-2; d_call: .; clone_size: .; j_call: TRBJ2-3; cdr3_nt: TGTGCCAGCAGCTCTGGACTACTCACAGATACGCAGTATTTT; cdr3_aa: CASSSGLLTDTQYF
v_call: TRBV6-1; d_call: .; clone_size: .; j_call: TRBJ2-7; cdr3_nt: TGTGCCAGCAGTGAAGGGACAGTGCAGTACTTC; cdr3_aa: CASSEGTVQYF
v_call: TRBV2; d_call: .; clone_size: .; j_call: TRBJ2-6; cdr3_nt: TGTGCCAGCAGGCTACAGGGCTTCGGGAGGGGGGCCAACGTCCTGACTTTC; cdr3_aa: CASRLQGFGRGANVLTF